Each of the 23 T cell receptor beta chains below was sequenced from the same sample in a study of T cell responses to AZD1222 COVID-19 vaccine. Using immunoSEQ multiplex PCR, the repertoire was profiled, and TCRdb retains in-frame clones only, with some absent. The sample records 95,000 to 150,000 clones, 75% to 90% being singletons. The sequencing here drew on peripheral blood, taken 28 days after the second AZD1222 dose. All receptors derive from an adult who received the AZD1222 COVID-19 vaccine.

J is TRBJ2-5 and V is TRBV11-3; the D gene is possibly TRBD2 (6 bases). Germline V gives CDR1 SGHNT, CDR2 YENEEA. The CDR3 spans 14 residues. V lost 5 bases and J 4 bases, leaving 14 bases between the germline ends. The CDR3 DNA follows: TGTGCCAGCAGCCGGGGCGCGGGAATAGAGACCCAGTACTTC. It yields the protein CASSRGAGIETQYF.

J is TRBJ1-2 and V is TRBV12-3 or TRBV12-4; D unresolved. The CDR3 totals 12 residues. V lost 6 bases and J lost 2, with 7 bases in between. This chain's CDR3 is CASSERNYGYTF. DNA for the CDR3: TGTGCCAGCAGCGAACGGAACTATGGCTACACCTTC.

The chain uses TRBV5-1 and TRBJ1-4; 10 bases fit TRBD1. Germline assignment: CDR1 SGHRS and CDR2 YFSETQ. J lost 13 bases, V lost 3 bases, and 6 bases had no gene match. This CDR3 has 13 amino acids. Here the CDR3 reads CASSWGTGDILFF. DNA of the CDR3: TGCGCCAGCAGCTGGGGGACAGGGGATATACTGTTTTTT.

This clone was seen once. CDR3 bases: TGTGCCAGCAGCCCACCAGGTGCCCACTGGGTATCGGATACGCAGTATTTT. Its protein is CASSPPGAHWVSDTQYF. The V call is TRBV7-8, the J call TRBJ2-3; D unclear. V was pared by 5 bases and J by 6 bases, with 24 bases between. The CDR3 is made up of 17 amino acids. Germline-derived CDR1 and CDR2 are SGHVS and FQNEAQ.

The rearrangement uses TRBV2 and TRBJ2-7; TRBD2 might be the D (5 bases). Germline V gene lookup returns CDR1 SNHLY and CDR2 FYNNEI. The CDR3 runs to 13 residues. The V end was cut by 4 bases, the J end by 6 bases, with 13 bases between. The CDR3 protein is CASSGGELSEQYF. In DNA form, the CDR3 reads TGTGCCAGCAGTGGGGGAGAACTCTCCGAGCAGTACTTC.

V usage is TRBV5-1 and J usage is TRBJ1-4; D may be TRBD1 (5 bases). The CDR3 contains 15 residues. V lost 0 bases and J lost 0, with 6 bases in between. CDR1 is SGHRS and CDR2 is YFSETQ in the germline V gene. The chain's CDR3 is CASSLAGTTNEKLFF. CDR3 coding DNA: TGCGCCAGCAGCTTGGCAGGGACAACTAATGAAAAACTGTTTTTT.

The genes are TRBV5-1 and TRBJ1-2; 10 bases align to TRBD1. J lost 8 bases, V lost 4 bases, and 5 bases had no gene match. The CDR3 is 13 residues long. Germline CDR1 and CDR2: SGHRS and YFSETQ. CDR3 sequence: CASSLGQGEGYTF. The DNA of the CDR3 is TGCGCCAGCAGCCTCGGACAGGGGGAAGGCTACACCTTC.

In this sample, this clone turned up once. The chain recombines TRBV10-1 with TRBJ1-1; 8 bases agree with TRBD1. V lost 4 bases to trimming and J lost 7 bases; unmatched junction nucleotides: 11. From germline, CDR1 is WNHNN and CDR2 SYGVQD (reference sequence). CDR3 length: 15 residues. The CDR3 nucleotides are TGCGCCAGCAGTGCCCAGGGGGCCGGAGATGGTGAAGCTTTCTTT. Translation: CASSAQGAGDGEAFF.

The V and J genes are TRBV9 and TRBJ1-1, with unresolved D. The CDR3 length is 14 residues. Trimming took off 4 bases at V and 2 bases at J, with 12 bases between the two ends. Germline CDR1 and CDR2: SGDLS and YYNGEE. The CDR3 DNA is TGTGCCAGCAGCAACCCGACAAAAAACACTGAAGCTTTCTTT. As protein: CASSNPTKNTEAFF.

The rearrangement joins TRBV9 to TRBJ1-2; no clear D gene. V was clipped by 3 bases and J by 4 bases, with 10 bases between them. The CDR3 length is 13 residues. Germline CDR1 is SGDLS and CDR2 is YYNGEE. CDR3: CASSARTAYGYTF. CDR3 sequence (DNA): TGTGCCAGCAGCGCCCGGACTGCCTATGGCTACACCTTC.

The J gene is TRBJ1-6, the V gene TRBV27, with TRBD1 matching over 7 bases. CDR1 MNHEY and CDR2 SMNVEV come from the germline V gene (reference sequence). The CDR3 runs 16 residues. The ends lost 5 bases at V and 8 bases at J; junction bases unmatched: 12. The CDR3 loop reads CASSQEQGSAYSPLHF. The CDR3 region has the DNA TGTGCCAGCAGTCAAGAACAGGGGTCGGCCTATTCACCCCTCCACTTT.

The chain carries TRBV18 and TRBJ1-3; D not resolved. The CDR3 contains 14 residues. Germline V gene data show CDR1 as KGHSH and CDR2 as LQKENI. Trimming took 3 bases from V and 1 from J, leaving 7 bases between them. Here the CDR3 reads CASSPTDSGNTIYF. The CDR3 DNA reads TGTGCCAGCTCACCTACCGATTCTGGAAACACCATATATTTT.

V usage is TRBV21-1 and J usage is TRBJ2-5; TRBD2, the D gene given by the table, was not confirmed from the DNA. TRBV21-1 is a pseudogene segment. The CDR3 is 13 residues long. This CDR3 reads CASSNRARGAQYF. In DNA form, the CDR3 reads TGTGCCAGCAGCAACCGGGCCCGGGGGGCCCAGTACTTC.

The chain recombines TRBV2 with TRBJ1-5, with 8 bases aligning to TRBD1. Germline V gene sequence: CDR1 SNHLY, CDR2 FYNNEI. After removal of 4 bases from V and 7 bases from J, the junction contained 6 bases not matched to a gene. The CDR3 extends over 14 amino acids. In DNA form, the CDR3 reads TGTGCCAGCAGTGGGACAGGGCCCGGGCAGCCCCAGCATTTT. Its protein product is CASSGTGPGQPQHF.

This chain connects TRBV20-1 to TRBJ2-3; 10 nucleotides align to TRBD2. The CDR3 has 13 amino acids. Germline CDR1 DFQATT, CDR2 SNEGSKA (reference sequence). J gave up 4 bases and V 3 bases, and 1 base lay outside the gene matches. Here the CDR3 reads CSASSGRSDTQYF. CDR3 DNA: TGCAGTGCTAGTAGCGGGAGGTCAGATACGCAGTATTTT.

The chain joins TRBV7-8 to TRBJ1-4, with D unclear. Germline-derived CDR1 and CDR2 are SGHVS and FQNEAQ. Between the trimmed V and J ends, which lost 2 bases and 12 bases, there was a span of 16 bases. This CDR3 has 14 residues. The CDR3 loop is CASSLSTNVRELFF. CDR3 nucleotide sequence: TGTGCCAGCAGCTTATCGACGAACGTAAGAGAACTGTTTTTT.

This clone has more than one count but fewer than ten. The V and J genes are TRBV7-9 and TRBJ1-6; D unclear. The ends were cut back, 5 bases at V and 1 base at J, with 12 bases in the middle. The germline CDR1 and CDR2 sequences are SEHNR and FQNEAQ (reference sequence). This CDR3 contains 16 residues. CDR3 bases: TGTGCCAGCAGCCCCCCCGGGGTATCCTATAATTCACCCCTCCACTTT. Translation: CASSPPGVSYNSPLHF.

V and J are TRBV5-1 and TRBJ2-7; D is unresolved. CDR3 size: 12 residues. V was pared by 0 bases and J by 4 bases, with 5 bases between. Per germline, CDR1 SGHRS and CDR2 YFSETQ. DNA for the CDR3: TGCGCCAGCAGCTTGGACCAGTACGAGCAGTACTTC. As protein: CASSLDQYEQYF.

This rearrangement joins TRBV6-5 to TRBJ2-3; 8 bases are shared with TRBD1. Germline V gene data show CDR1 as MNHEY and CDR2 as SVGAGI. V dropped 6 bases and J dropped 3; count of bases not matched to a gene: 8. CDR3 length: 15 residues. This CDR3 is CASSRRTGRTDTQYF. The CDR3 DNA is TGTGCCAGCAGCCGACGGACAGGGCGGACAGATACGCAGTATTTT.

The chain employs TRBV30 and TRBJ1-3; tentative D call: TRBD1 (5 bases). The CDR3 is 13 residues long. CDR1 is GTSNPN and CDR2 is SVGIG in the germline V gene (reference sequence). CDR3 in DNA: TGTGCACCCAAGGGGAGAAGGGGAGACACCATATATTTT. This encodes CAPKGRRGDTIYF.

The chain recombines TRBV6-4 with TRBJ1-5; 7 positions match TRBD1. Trimming removed 4 bases from V and 6 bases from J; junction bases left unmatched: 3. CDR3 size: 13 residues. From germline, CDR1 is MRHNA and CDR2 SNTAGT. The CDR3 loop is CASSVEGAQPQHF. As DNA, the CDR3 is TGTGCCAGCAGTGTGGAGGGGGCTCAGCCCCAGCATTTT.

This chain's CDR3 is CASSIEGRVDTQYF. For the CDR3, the DNA is TGTGCCAGTAGTATAGAGGGGCGCGTAGATACGCAGTATTTT. The chain couples TRBV19 to TRBJ2-3; D possibly corresponds to TRBD1 (5 bases). V was pared by 0 bases and J by 5 bases, with 9 bases between. Germline V gene data show CDR1 as LNHDA and CDR2 as SQIVND (reference sequence). The CDR3 runs to 14 residues.

The chain combines TRBV7-9 with TRBJ1-4; D may be TRBD1 (5 bases). This CDR3 comprises 16 residues. V was clipped by 2 bases and J by 0 bases, with 10 bases between them. The germline V gene encodes CDR1 SEHNR and CDR2 FQNEAQ (reference sequence). The CDR3 DNA is TGTGCCAGCAGCTTATATATCAGGGCAACTAATGAAAAACTGTTTTTT. Translation: CASSLYIRATNEKLFF.